Listed below are T cell receptor beta chains from one sample, sequenced in a study of molecular identifiers for immune sequencing clone quantification. TCRdb independently ran MiXCR on the PCR reads; one entry per CDR3 protein. The sample shows under 800,000 distinct CDR3 sequences, about 25% of them seen only once. The material sequenced was naive CD8+ T cells from blood, with Jurkat cell RNA spiked in. These receptors were obtained from a human donor in good health. Some libraries in this study had Jurkat cell RNA spiked in. Each CDR3 is given with its conserved first and last residue. A D gene is named only where the DNA matches it firmly. Not all rows give a size; the values are once, few, many and, for expanded clones, a class.

NA TRBJ1-4 once TRBV12-5 TGTGCTAGTGGTTTGGTAGTGGCCGCAACTAATGAAGAACTGTTTTTT CASGLVVAATNEELFF
TRBD1 TRBJ2-7 many TRBV29-1 TGCAGCGCCCTGGACAGGGGATCGCACGAGCAGTACTTC CSALDRGSHEQYF
NA TRBJ1-1 NA TRBV7-9 TGTGCCAGCACCTATAAGTGGGGACTGAACACTGAAGCTTTCTTT CASTYKWGLNTEAFF
TRBD1 TRBJ1-1 few TRBV12-3/TRBV12-4 TGTGCCAGCAGTGGGATGGACAGGGGAACTGAAGCTTTCTTT CASSGMDRGTEAFF
TRBD1 TRBJ2-2 many TRBV7-9 TGTGCCAGCAGCTATCCGGGACAGGGAGCCTCCGGGGAGCTGTTTTTT CASSYPGQGASGELFF
NA TRBJ1-4 many TRBV4-1 TGCGCCAGCAGCCAAGGAGGGGGTCGGGGAGTGGTGTTTTTT CASSQGGGRGVVFF
NA TRBJ1-2 few TRBV4-3 TGCGCCAGCAGCCAAGGATCGGCTAACTATGGCTACACCTTC CASSQGSANYGYTF
NA TRBJ1-1 few TRBV6-2/TRBV6-3 TGTGCCAGCGTCCCGACTTCGGACACTGAAGCTTTCTTT CASVPTSDTEAFF
NA TRBJ1-6 NA TRBV19 TGTGCCAGTAGTATCGGACAGAATAATTCACCCCTCCACTTT CASSIGQNNSPLHF
TRBD1 TRBJ1-1 many TRBV4-3 TGCGCCAGCAGCCGTGGGACAGGGGGTCGAACTGAAGCTTTCTTT CASSRGTGGRTEAFF
TRBD1 TRBJ2-1 NA TRBV5-6 TGTGCCAGCAGCCTACGGACAGGGATGGGCACCTACAATGAGCAGTTCTTC CASSLRTGMGTYNEQFF
NA TRBJ1-2 NA TRBV6-2/TRBV6-3 TGTGCCAGCAGTTACTCCATGGGTCAGCTGAAACCCTATGGCTACACCTTC CASSYSMGQLKPYGYTF
NA TRBJ1-1 NA TRBV5-1 TGCGCCCGCCGCTTGGGGGGGGGAGGTCGGGGCACTGAAGCTTTCTTT CARRLGGGGRGTEAFF
TRBD1 TRBJ2-1 NA TRBV7-9 TGTGCCAGCGTCTCCGGGACAGGGGGTTCGCAGTTCTTC CASVSGTGGSQFF
TRBD1 TRBJ1-2 NA TRBV2 TGTGCCAGCATTGACCCGGGACAGGGGTTGAGGTATGGCTACACCTTC CASIDPGQGLRYGYTF
TRBD2 TRBJ2-2 NA TRBV12-3/TRBV12-4 TGTGCCAGCAGTTTTATAGCGGGAGTGAGCACCGGGGAGCTGTTTTTT CASSFIAGVSTGELFF
NA TRBJ1-1 NA TRBV5-4 TGTGCCAGCAGCTTGGCTCCCGGGGGCACTGAAGCTTTCTTT CASSLAPGGTEAFF
TRBD1 TRBJ2-4 many TRBV5-6 TGTGCCAGCAGCTGGCAGGGGGATCTTAAAAACATTCAGTACTTC CASSWQGDLKNIQYF
TRBD1 TRBJ1-1 few TRBV13 TGTGCCAGCAGCTTAGTGGGGACAGCAGGGACTGAAGCTTTCTTT CASSLVGTAGTEAFF
NA TRBJ1-4 NA TRBV7-9 TGTGCCAGCAGCTTAAATCCCGGGAATGAAAAACTGTTTTTT CASSLNPGNEKLFF
NA TRBJ1-5 NA TRBV20-1 TGCAGTGCTAGACTCGGACAGTCCAATCAGCCCCAGCATTTT CSARLGQSNQPQHF
TRBD1 TRBJ1-2 few TRBV20-1 TGCAGTGCATTTTCGACAGGGGCTCTCTATGGCTACACCTTC CSAFSTGALYGYTF
TRBD2 TRBJ2-1 few TRBV2 TGTGCCAGCAGTGATGGGCTAGCGGGGGCCTCCTACAATGAGCAGTTCTTC CASSDGLAGASYNEQFF
NA TRBJ1-1 many TRBV4-1 TGCGCCAGCAGCCAAGGGAATGAAGCTTTCTTT CASSQGNEAFF
NA TRBJ2-1 few TRBV11-2 TGTGCCAGCAGCTTATGGGGGAGCAATGAGCAGTTCTTC CASSLWGSNEQFF
NA TRBJ2-3 NA TRBV12-3/TRBV12-4 TGTGCCAGCAGTTCCCAGCACACAGATACGCAGTATTTT CASSSQHTDTQYF
NA TRBJ2-7 many TRBV6-2/TRBV6-3 TGTGCCAGCAGTTACGGGGGGAAATACGAGCAGTACTTC CASSYGGKYEQYF
NA TRBJ1-2 NA TRBV4-3 TGCGCCAGCAGCCAAGACCATAGCGGGGGCTCCTATGGCTACACCTTC CASSQDHSGGSYGYTF
NA TRBJ1-2 few TRBV30 TGTGCCTGGAGTGTAGGGCAGGGAGAATATGGCTACACCTTC CAWSVGQGEYGYTF
NA TRBJ2-7 many TRBV7-9 TGTGCCAGCAGCTCCGAGGGGATTGGAGTCTACGAGCAGTACTTC CASSSEGIGVYEQYF
TRBD2 TRBJ2-7 NA TRBV4-3 TGCGCCAGCAGCCAAGGAGAGGCAACTAGCGGGACCTACGAGCAGTACTTC CASSQGEATSGTYEQYF
TRBD2 TRBJ2-1 NA TRBV2 TGTGCCAGCAGATTGTCACTAGCGGGAGTTTATAATGAGCAGTTCTTC CASRLSLAGVYNEQFF
NA TRBJ1-3 many TRBV20-1 TGCAGTGCTAGAGATGGGTTAAGCGTTCGAGCTGGAAACACCATATATTTT CSARDGLSVRAGNTIYF
TRBD1 TRBJ2-7 many TRBV6-5 TGTGCCAGTTCGATGGACAGGGGCCCATACGAGCAGTACTTC CASSMDRGPYEQYF
NA TRBJ2-7 NA TRBV18 TGTGCCAGCTCAACTACTGGGTTAGTCGAGCAGTACTTC CASSTTGLVEQYF
NA TRBJ1-1 many TRBV7-9 TGTGCCAGCAGCCCAGGGGTAACGTATAGAGCTTTCTTT CASSPGVTYRAFF
TRBD1 TRBJ2-1 many TRBV19 TGTGCCAGTAGTATAGGGACAGGGGTGGGCAATGAGCAGTTCTTC CASSIGTGVGNEQFF
TRBD1 TRBJ1-2 few TRBV27 TGTGCCAGCAGTTTTATAGGACAGGGGGCTTCTAACTATGGCTACACCTTC CASSFIGQGASNYGYTF
NA TRBJ1-1 NA TRBV6-2/TRBV6-3 TGTACCAGCAGGCCAAGGGATTACACTAAAGCTTTCTTT CTSRPRDYTKAFF
NA TRBJ2-3 many TRBV4-1 TGCGCCAGCAGCCCATCTAGAGGACAGAGCCCAGATACGCAGTATTTT CASSPSRGQSPDTQYF
NA TRBJ1-5 NA TRBV19 TGTGCCAGTAGTGAGTCGATGTATCAGCCCCAGCATTTT CASSESMYQPQHF
TRBD1 TRBJ2-7 few TRBV4-3 TGCGCCAGCAGCCAAGATTCAGGCAGGGGGCCGTACGAGCAGTACTTC CASSQDSGRGPYEQYF
TRBD2 TRBJ2-3 NA TRBV10-2 TGCGCCAGCACGGAGGCGGGAGGAAGCACAGATACGCAGTATTTT CASTEAGGSTDTQYF
NA TRBJ2-5 many TRBV7-9 TGTGCCAGCAGCCAATACCAAGAGACCCAGTACTTC CASSQYQETQYF
NA TRBJ2-7 NA TRBV7-6 TGTGCCAGCAGCTTTTCGCCGGGGTCAGACTACGAGCAGTACTTC CASSFSPGSDYEQYF
TRBD2 TRBJ2-1 NA TRBV7-2 TGTGCCAGCAGCTTATCATTAGCGGGGGGGTACAATGAGCAGTTCTTC CASSLSLAGGYNEQFF
NA TRBJ2-5 NA TRBV5-4 TGTGCCAGCAGCGTAAGCGAAAACGAAGAGACCCAGTACTTC CASSVSENEETQYF
TRBD2 TRBJ2-1 NA TRBV19 TGTGCCAGTACCGTTACTAGCGGGATATACAATGAGCAGTTCTTC CASTVTSGIYNEQFF
TRBD2 TRBJ2-5 NA TRBV28 TGTGCCAGCAGTAACCCTCTAGCGGGAGAAGGAGAGACCCAGTACTTC CASSNPLAGEGETQYF
NA TRBJ2-3 NA TRBV2 TGTGCCAGCAGTGAACCGGGGTCGGTGACAGATACGCAGTATTTT CASSEPGSVTDTQYF